A selection of T cell receptor beta chains follows, all from one sample in a study of T cells in narcolepsy. Assay: immunoSEQ multiplex PCR; the TCRdb copy retains only in-frame clones and omits some. Among approximately 24,000 clones listed, about 80% were seen once. Input material: CD45RA- memory CD4+ T cells from PBMCs. The source is a human donor with narcolepsy. CDR3s include the opening cysteine and the closing phenylalanine or tryptophan. A D gene is named only where the DNA matches it firmly. Size is stated for part of the rows, as once, few or many counts, or as a class when the clone is expanded.

clone_size: .; cdr3_length: 14; j_call: TRBJ2-7; d_call: .; v_call: TRBV19; cdr3_aa: CASSRREGAYEQYF; cdr3_nt: TGTGCCAGTAGTAGGAGGGAGGGGGCCTACGAGCAGTACTTC
clone_size: .; cdr3_length: 16; j_call: TRBJ2-5; d_call: TRBD1; v_call: TRBV5-1; cdr3_aa: CASSPESRQGVETQYF; cdr3_nt: TGCGCCAGCAGCCCCGAGAGCCGACAGGGGGTTGAGACCCAGTACTTC
clone_size: .; cdr3_length: 13; j_call: TRBJ2-4; d_call: .; v_call: TRBV4-2; cdr3_aa: CASSQARGSIQYF; cdr3_nt: TGTGCCAGCAGCCAGGCCAGGGGCAGTATTCAGTACTTC
clone_size: .; cdr3_length: 14; j_call: TRBJ1-1; d_call: .; v_call: TRBV2; cdr3_aa: CASGGQTLNTEAFF; cdr3_nt: TGTGCCAGCGGAGGACAGACCCTGAACACTGAAGCTTTCTTT
clone_size: .; cdr3_length: 11; j_call: TRBJ2-5; d_call: .; v_call: TRBV5-4; cdr3_aa: CASSLEETQYF; cdr3_nt: TGTGCCAGCAGCTTGGAAGAGACCCAGTACTTC
clone_size: .; cdr3_length: 15; j_call: TRBJ2-3; d_call: .; v_call: TRBV19; cdr3_aa: CASSIMTSNTDTQYF; cdr3_nt: TGTGCCAGTAGTATAATGACTTCAAACACAGATACGCAGTATTTT
clone_size: .; cdr3_length: 14; j_call: TRBJ2-5; d_call: TRBD1; v_call: TRBV19; cdr3_aa: CASSIEGQQETQYF; cdr3_nt: TGTGCCAGTAGTATAGAGGGACAGCAAGAGACCCAGTACTTC
clone_size: .; cdr3_length: 15; j_call: TRBJ2-3; d_call: TRBD2; v_call: TRBV10-3; cdr3_aa: CAISLAGSSTDTQYF; cdr3_nt: TGTGCCATCAGCTTAGCGGGATCTAGCACAGATACGCAGTATTTT
clone_size: .; cdr3_length: 15; j_call: TRBJ1-1; d_call: .; v_call: TRBV6-5; cdr3_aa: CASSFGNPRNTEAFF; cdr3_nt: TGTGCCAGCAGCTTTGGCAACCCTCGGAACACTGAAGCTTTCTTT
clone_size: .; cdr3_length: 14; j_call: TRBJ1-5; d_call: TRBD1; v_call: TRBV2; cdr3_aa: CASRGTGFNQPQHF; cdr3_nt: TGTGCCAGCAGGGGGACAGGGTTCAATCAGCCCCAGCATTTT
clone_size: .; cdr3_length: 12; j_call: TRBJ2-1; d_call: .; v_call: TRBV6-6; cdr3_aa: CASSPLYNEQFF; cdr3_nt: TGTGCCAGCAGTCCACTATACAATGAGCAGTTCTTC
clone_size: .; cdr3_length: 17; j_call: TRBJ2-3; d_call: .; v_call: TRBV5-1; cdr3_aa: CASSLGLLAHRTDTQYF; cdr3_nt: TGCGCCAGCAGCTTGGGCCTACTAGCTCATCGCACAGATACGCAGTATTTT
clone_size: once; cdr3_length: 15; j_call: TRBJ2-3; d_call: .; v_call: TRBV5-1; cdr3_aa: CASSLRWLGPDTQYF; cdr3_nt: TGCGCCAGCAGCTTGAGGTGGCTGGGCCCAGATACGCAGTATTTT
clone_size: .; cdr3_length: 12; j_call: TRBJ1-1; d_call: .; v_call: TRBV19; cdr3_aa: CASSMTGSEAFF; cdr3_nt: TGTGCCAGTAGTATGACGGGGTCTGAAGCTTTCTTT
clone_size: .; cdr3_length: 17; j_call: TRBJ2-5; d_call: .; v_call: TRBV18; cdr3_aa: CASSTVGVGQTQETQYF; cdr3_nt: TGTGCCAGCTCAACCGTGGGTGTAGGACAGACTCAAGAGACCCAGTACTTC
clone_size: .; cdr3_length: 16; j_call: TRBJ2-2; d_call: TRBD2; v_call: TRBV19; cdr3_aa: CASSDLAGGPTGELFF; cdr3_nt: TGTGCCAGTAGCGACCTAGCGGGAGGGCCGACCGGGGAGCTGTTTTTT
clone_size: .; cdr3_length: 14; j_call: TRBJ1-2; d_call: .; v_call: TRBV28; cdr3_aa: CASSPGPRADGYTF; cdr3_nt: TGTGCCAGCAGTCCGGGACCTCGAGCGGATGGCTACACCTTC
clone_size: .; cdr3_length: 14; j_call: TRBJ1-5; d_call: .; v_call: TRBV4-1; cdr3_aa: CASSHRQVNQPQHF; cdr3_nt: TGCGCCAGCAGCCACCGGCAGGTTAATCAGCCCCAGCATTTT
clone_size: .; cdr3_length: 15; j_call: TRBJ1-5; d_call: .; v_call: TRBV18; cdr3_aa: CASSTREGVNEPQHF; cdr3_nt: TGTGCCAGCTCCACAAGGGAGGGGGTGAATGAGCCCCAGCATTTT
clone_size: .; cdr3_length: 15; j_call: TRBJ1-1; d_call: .; v_call: TRBV18; cdr3_aa: CASSRGRGRDTEAFF; cdr3_nt: TGTGCCAGCTCACGGGGGCGGGGGCGCGACACTGAAGCTTTCTTT
clone_size: .; cdr3_length: 15; j_call: TRBJ2-5; d_call: .; v_call: TRBV5-1; cdr3_aa: CASSPSGIPQETQYF; cdr3_nt: TGCGCCAGCAGCCCATCAGGGATCCCCCAAGAGACCCAGTACTTC
clone_size: once; cdr3_length: 18; j_call: TRBJ2-3; d_call: TRBD2; v_call: TRBV7-3; cdr3_aa: CASSPRPLAGGPADTQYF; cdr3_nt: TGTGCCAGCAGCCCAAGGCCACTAGCGGGGGGGCCAGCAGATACGCAGTATTTT
clone_size: .; cdr3_length: 14; j_call: TRBJ2-7; d_call: TRBD1; v_call: TRBV6-6; cdr3_aa: CASSSGTANSEQYF; cdr3_nt: TGTGCCAGCAGCTCTGGGACAGCCAATAGCGAGCAGTACTTC
clone_size: .; cdr3_length: 13; j_call: TRBJ1-1; d_call: .; v_call: TRBV19; cdr3_aa: CASSMGPGSEAFF; cdr3_nt: TGTGCCAGTAGTATGGGGCCCGGGAGTGAAGCTTTCTTT
clone_size: .; cdr3_length: 14; j_call: TRBJ2-5; d_call: TRBD1; v_call: TRBV5-1; cdr3_aa: CASSSGTAQETQYF; cdr3_nt: TGCGCCAGCAGCTCAGGGACAGCACAAGAGACCCAGTACTTC
clone_size: .; cdr3_length: 19; j_call: TRBJ2-7; d_call: .; v_call: TRBV21-1; cdr3_aa: CASSKALSRPGTGVYEQYF; cdr3_nt: TGTGCCAGCAGCAAAGCGCTTTCCAGGCCTGGGACAGGTGTCTACGAGCAGTACTTC
clone_size: .; cdr3_length: 15; j_call: TRBJ2-7; d_call: .; v_call: TRBV7-9; cdr3_aa: CASSEKRVSSYEQYF; cdr3_nt: TGTGCCAGCAGCGAGAAGCGGGTGAGCTCCTACGAGCAGTACTTC
clone_size: .; cdr3_length: 19; j_call: TRBJ2-7; d_call: TRBD2; v_call: TRBV7-8; cdr3_aa: CASSSLAGAVLNPSYEQYF; cdr3_nt: TGTGCCAGCAGCTCCTTAGCGGGGGCCGTCCTCAATCCCTCCTACGAGCAGTACTTC
clone_size: once; cdr3_length: 13; j_call: TRBJ1-1; d_call: TRBD1; v_call: TRBV28; cdr3_aa: CATWKGRGGEAFF; cdr3_nt: TGTGCCACCTGGAAGGGCAGGGGGGGTGAAGCTTTCTTT
clone_size: .; cdr3_length: 12; j_call: TRBJ1-1; d_call: .; v_call: TRBV4-3; cdr3_aa: CASSQTGVKAFF; cdr3_nt: TGCGCCAGCAGCCAAACGGGAGTTAAAGCTTTCTTT
clone_size: .; cdr3_length: 16; j_call: TRBJ1-1; d_call: .; v_call: TRBV27; cdr3_aa: CASSLVSYPMNTEAFF; cdr3_nt: TGTGCCAGCAGTTTAGTGAGTTACCCAATGAACACTGAAGCTTTCTTT
clone_size: .; cdr3_length: 15; j_call: TRBJ1-2; d_call: .; v_call: TRBV19; cdr3_aa: CASSIPQAANYGYTF; cdr3_nt: TGTGCCAGTAGTATACCCCAAGCGGCTAACTATGGCTACACCTTC
clone_size: .; cdr3_length: 12; j_call: TRBJ1-1; d_call: .; v_call: TRBV18; cdr3_aa: CASSPPGAEAFF; cdr3_nt: TGTGCCAGCTCACCACCTGGAGCTGAAGCTTTCTTT
clone_size: few; cdr3_length: 15; j_call: TRBJ1-4; d_call: .; v_call: TRBV9; cdr3_aa: CASSPRQGLNEKLFF; cdr3_nt: TGTGCCAGCAGCCCGAGGCAGGGGTTAAATGAAAAACTGTTTTTT
clone_size: .; cdr3_length: 13; j_call: TRBJ1-6; d_call: .; v_call: TRBV6-1; cdr3_aa: CASTGTGHSPLHF; cdr3_nt: TGTGCCAGCACCGGGACGGGACATTCACCCCTCCACTTT
clone_size: .; cdr3_length: 13; j_call: TRBJ2-3; d_call: .; v_call: TRBV6-6; cdr3_aa: CAISRGVTDTQYF; cdr3_nt: TGTGCCATCTCGAGGGGTGTCACAGATACGCAGTATTTT
clone_size: .; cdr3_length: 18; j_call: TRBJ1-3; d_call: .; v_call: TRBV2; cdr3_aa: CASSEGGWRQAPGNTIYF; cdr3_nt: TGTGCCAGCAGTGAAGGGGGCTGGAGGCAGGCTCCTGGAAACACCATATATTTT
clone_size: .; cdr3_length: 16; j_call: TRBJ2-5; d_call: TRBD2; v_call: TRBV6-5; cdr3_aa: CASSSGLAGDQETQYF; cdr3_nt: TGTGCCAGCAGTTCTGGACTAGCGGGAGACCAAGAGACCCAGTACTTC
clone_size: .; cdr3_length: 17; j_call: TRBJ2-5; d_call: .; v_call: TRBV25-1; cdr3_aa: CASSEFFLNVEEETQYF; cdr3_nt: TGTGCCAGCAGTGAATTCTTCCTAAATGTCGAGGAAGAGACCCAGTACTTC
clone_size: .; cdr3_length: 12; j_call: TRBJ2-1; d_call: .; v_call: TRBV10-3; cdr3_aa: CAISEGNKEQFF; cdr3_nt: TGTGCCATCAGTGAGGGTAATAAAGAGCAGTTCTTC
clone_size: .; cdr3_length: 14; j_call: TRBJ1-2; d_call: .; v_call: TRBV7-2; cdr3_aa: CASSLNRDTSGYTF; cdr3_nt: TGTGCCAGCAGCTTAAATCGGGACACCTCCGGCTACACCTTC
clone_size: .; cdr3_length: 15; j_call: TRBJ2-7; d_call: .; v_call: TRBV11-2; cdr3_aa: CASSLGMDSSYEQYF; cdr3_nt: TGTGCCAGCAGCCTGGGGATGGACAGCTCCTACGAGCAGTACTTC
clone_size: once; cdr3_length: 14; j_call: TRBJ1-1; d_call: TRBD1; v_call: TRBV7-3; cdr3_aa: CASRVTGGGTEAFF; cdr3_nt: TGTGCCAGCAGGGTAACAGGGGGTGGAACTGAAGCTTTCTTT
clone_size: .; cdr3_length: 14; j_call: TRBJ1-2; d_call: .; v_call: TRBV6-1; cdr3_aa: CASSNPVDPYGYTF; cdr3_nt: TGTGCCAGCAGTAACCCGGTGGACCCATATGGCTACACCTTC
clone_size: .; cdr3_length: 16; j_call: TRBJ2-7; d_call: TRBD1; v_call: TRBV11-2; cdr3_aa: CASSLVKDRASYEQYF; cdr3_nt: TGTGCCAGCAGCTTAGTCAAAGACAGGGCGAGCTACGAGCAGTACTTC
clone_size: .; cdr3_length: 13; j_call: TRBJ2-7; d_call: TRBD1; v_call: TRBV19; cdr3_aa: CASMGTERDEQYF; cdr3_nt: TGTGCCAGTATGGGGACAGAGAGGGACGAGCAGTACTTC
clone_size: .; cdr3_length: 12; j_call: TRBJ2-7; d_call: .; v_call: TRBV15; cdr3_aa: CATSRDNYEQYF; cdr3_nt: TGTGCCACCAGCAGAGATAACTACGAGCAGTACTTC
clone_size: .; cdr3_length: 16; j_call: TRBJ2-7; d_call: TRBD1; v_call: TRBV27; cdr3_aa: CASSFGPGQGFYEQYF; cdr3_nt: TGTGCCAGCAGTTTTGGACCGGGACAGGGATTTTACGAGCAGTACTTC
clone_size: .; cdr3_length: 14; j_call: TRBJ1-2; d_call: TRBD1; v_call: TRBV5-6; cdr3_aa: CASSLGTGTYGYTF; cdr3_nt: TGTGCCAGCAGCCTCGGGACAGGGACGTATGGCTACACCTTC
clone_size: .; cdr3_length: 16; j_call: TRBJ1-6; d_call: .; v_call: TRBV5-6; cdr3_aa: CASFRGRGAYNSPLHF; cdr3_nt: TGTGCCAGCTTTCGAGGACGAGGAGCCTATAATTCACCCCTCCACTTT
clone_size: .; cdr3_length: 15; j_call: TRBJ2-5; d_call: TRBD2; v_call: TRBV28; cdr3_aa: CASSLAGGVQETQYF; cdr3_nt: TGTGCCAGCAGTTTAGCCGGGGGGGTGCAAGAGACCCAGTACTTC
clone_size: .; cdr3_length: 13; j_call: TRBJ2-1; d_call: .; v_call: TRBV5-1; cdr3_aa: CASSLGVDNEQFF; cdr3_nt: TGCGCCAGCAGCTTGGGGGTAGACAATGAGCAGTTCTTC